This TCR beta chain was sequenced during a study of blood T cells in healthy people across ages. Study details: Capturing about one barcoded beta molecule per two T cells was achieved by template switching. Study-wide points: Naive T cell percentage by flow cytometry tracked strongly with beta diversity.

Combining a sample-barcoded 5' primer with a J-beta primer mix, a second PCR ran for about 6 to 11 cycles. The authors tagged each cDNA molecule using a template-switch adaptor with 12 random nucleotides. TCRdb re-analysed the 5' RACE reads in MiXCR, keeping a single row per CDR3 protein. The table has 1.5 million to 2 million distinct CDR3 sequences, about 50% seen once; the top ten hold roughly 2%. This CDR3 contains 15 residues. Germline-derived CDR1 and CDR2 are SGHTA and FQGTGA. V gave up 2 bases and J gave up 3 bases, with 14 bases separating them. On this clonotype: The target antigen is unknown.

The V and J genes are TRBV7-3 and TRBJ2-7; a weak D match, TRBD2 (6 bases). Input material: blood. This clonotype was sampled from a woman aged 40 to 50 in good health. CDR3 amino acids: CASSLLAGSLYEQYF. The DNA for the CDR3 is TGTGCCAGCAGCTTATTGGCCGGGAGCCTCTACGAGCAGTACTTC.